A single sample gave rise to the 22 T cell receptor beta chains below, sequenced in a study of OX40 agonist ivuxolimab in advanced cancers. Produced via immunoSEQ multiplex PCR; TCRdb's table is partial and in-frame only. The profile shows about 39,000 clones, roughly 77% of them singletons. The sample here was CD4+ or CD8+ T cells sorted from blood, taken in a trial of the OX40 agonist ivuxolimab. These receptors all come from an adult with an advanced solid tumor such as melanoma, head and neck, liver or kidney cancer.

The chain recombines TRBV14 with TRBJ2-7; tentatively, D is TRBD1 or TRBD2 (5 bases each). Trimming took 4 bases from V and 4 from J, leaving 17 bases between them. The V gene's germline CDR1 is SGHDN and CDR2 FVKESK. The CDR3 sequence is 15 residues long. Written as DNA, the CDR3 is TGTGCCAGCAGCCCTCTTGGGACCCTCCCGTACGAGCAGTACTTC. Protein: CASSPLGTLPYEQYF.

The chain employs TRBV7-2 and TRBJ2-1, with D hard to call. Trimming took off 1 base at V and 4 bases at J, with 2 bases between the two ends. This CDR3 region has 12 residues. Germline assignment: CDR1 SGHTA and CDR2 FQGNSA. The CDR3, as DNA: TGTGCCAGCAGCTTAGGGTACAATGAGCAGTTCTTC. Protein: CASSLGYNEQFF.

The chain couples TRBV5-1 to TRBJ2-5; 8 positions match TRBD1. The DNA end favors TRBJ2-7, so the J call may be wrong. Per the germline V gene, CDR1 is SGHRS and CDR2 is YFSETQ. The CDR3 sequence is 14 residues long. The CDR3 region is CASSSQGAGYEQYF. The CDR3 DNA reads as TGCGCCAGCAGCTCCCAGGGGGCGGGTTACGAGCAGTACTTC.

The chain joins TRBV5-1 to TRBJ1-2; no firm D call. Trimming pared 0 bases from V and 0 bases from J, leaving 12 bases between. The germline V gene encodes CDR1 SGHRS and CDR2 YFSETQ. This CDR3 is 16 amino acids long. In DNA, the CDR3 is TGCGCCAGCAGCTTGGCCGGACGTGCCACTAACTATGGCTACACCTTC. Encoded protein: CASSLAGRATNYGYTF. Together with reference TRBV5-1 and TRBJ1-2, the CDR3 gives the full variable domain: KAGVTQTPRYLIKTRGQQVTLSCSPISGHRSVSWYQQTPGQGLQFLFEYFSETQRNKGNFPGRFSGRQFSNSRSEMNVSTLELGDSALYLCASSLAGRATNYGYTFGSGTRLTVV.

The chain carries TRBV5-1 and TRBJ1-1, with TRBD1 identical over 11 bases. Trimming removed 4 bases from V and 14 bases from J; junction bases left unmatched: 16. The CDR3 is 15 residues long. CDR1 and CDR2 (germline): SGHRS, YFSETQ. The CDR3 region has the DNA TGCGCCAGCAGCGCCGGGACAGGGGGAAGGGTCTTGAAGTTCTTT. As protein: CASSAGTGGRVLKFF.

The gene calls are TRBV5-1 and TRBJ2-6; D gene uncertain. Germline V CDR1 and CDR2: SGHRS, YFSETQ. V was cut by 0 bases and J by 2 bases, with 6 bases left in between. CDR3 size: 15 residues. The CDR3 here is CASSLADPGANVLTF. The CDR3, as DNA: TGCGCCAGCAGCTTGGCAGACCCTGGGGCCAACGTCCTGACTTTC.

V is TRBV7-9 and J is TRBJ2-3, with 9 bases matching TRBD2. The CDR3 runs 17 residues. Germline assignment: CDR1 SEHNR and CDR2 FQNEAQ (reference sequence). J lost 6 bases, V lost 5 bases, and 15 bases had no gene match. DNA of the CDR3: TGTGCCAGCAGCCCGAGTCGGGGGCGGGAGGGCCAGGATACGCAGTATTTT. As protein: CASSPSRGREGQDTQYF.

The chain joins TRBV14 to TRBJ2-1; D is possibly TRBD2 (6 bases). The ends were cut back, 4 bases at V and 6 bases at J, with 16 bases in the middle. Germline CDR1 reads SGHDN; CDR2 reads FVKESK. This CDR3 is built from 15 residues. The CDR3 DNA is TGTGCCAGCAGCCGAGCAGGAGGGCCTTCCAATGAGCAGTTCTTC. Protein: CASSRAGGPSNEQFF.

Remarks on this clone: Other nucleotide sequences in the sample specify the same CDR3. CDR3 DNA: TGTGCCAGCAGTGACAGGGATCAGCCCCAGCATTTT. Protein: CASSDRDQPQHF. J is TRBJ1-5 and V is TRBV2; D is perhaps TRBD1 (5 bases). This CDR3 is 12 amino acids long. V gave up 3 bases and J gave up 5 bases, with 5 bases separating them. The germline V gene encodes CDR1 SNHLY and CDR2 FYNNEI. Using reference TRBV2 and TRBJ1-5 for the parts outside the CDR3, the full variable domain is EPEVTQTPSHQVTQMGQEVILRCVPISNHLYFYWYRQILGQKVEFLVSFYNNEISEKSEIFDDQFSVERPDGSNFTLKIRSTKLEDSAMYFCASSDRDQPQHFGDGTRLSIL.

The rearrangement links TRBV15 to TRBJ2-7; 8 bases agree with TRBD2. Germline loops: CDR1 LNHNV, CDR2 YYDKDF (reference sequence). The CDR3 is made up of 16 amino acids. V gave up 0 bases and J gave up 6 bases; unmatched junction bases: 10. DNA of the CDR3: TGTGCCACCAGCAGAGATTTGGCGGGAGGATTCTCCGAGCAGTACGTC. Translation gives CATSRDLAGGFSEQYV.

This clone was picked up one time. DNA for the CDR3: TGCAGCATTCTAACAGGTTCAAACTCTGGAAACACCATATATTTT. This translates into CSILTGSNSGNTIYF. This chain links TRBV29-1 with TRBJ1-3; a possible D gene is TRBD1 (5 bases). Between the trimmed V and J ends, which lost 8 bases and 0 bases, there was a span of 17 bases. The CDR3 is 15 amino acids. CDR1 SQVTM and CDR2 ANQGSEA come from the germline V gene.

The J gene is TRBJ2-1, the V gene TRBV19; 7 nucleotides match TRBD2. The CDR3 is 16 amino acids. Germline V gene lookup returns CDR1 LNHDA and CDR2 SQIVND (reference sequence). The V segment lost 3 bases and the J segment 0 bases; nucleotides outside the gene matches: 5. In nucleotides, the CDR3 is TGTGCCAGTAGTATGGGGGGGGGAATCTCCTACAATGAGCAGTTCTTC. Translated: CASSMGGGISYNEQFF.

This sequence joins TRBV7-9 and TRBJ1-2, with 10 bases that match TRBD1. V lost 5 bases to trimming and J lost 8 bases; unmatched junction nucleotides: 8. This CDR3 is 14 amino acids long. Germline V gene data show CDR1 as SEHNR and CDR2 as FQNEAQ (reference sequence). The CDR3 DNA sequence: TGTGCCAGCAGCAGTTCGGGACAGGGGAGGGGCTACACCTTC. It codes for CASSSSGQGRGYTF. Looking up the rest from reference TRBV7-9 and TRBJ1-2 gives the full variable domain: DTGVSQNPRHKITKRGQNVTFRCDPISEHNRLYWYRQTLGQGPEFLTYFQNEAQLEKSRLLSDRFSAERPKGSFSTLEIQRTEQGDSAMYLCASSSSGQGRGYTFGSGTRLTVV.

V is TRBV27 and J is TRBJ2-4, with a possible D match to TRBD2 (6 bases). There are 16 residues in the CDR3. Looked up from germline, CDR1 is MNHEY and CDR2 is SMNVEV (reference sequence). Trimming cost V 3 bases and J 2 bases, with 14 bases left between them. CDR3 DNA sequence: TGTGCCAGCAGTTTGGTGGGGGGAATTTCCAAAAACATTCAGTACTTC. It specifies CASSLVGGISKNIQYF.

The genes are TRBV5-4 and TRBJ2-7, with D possibly matching TRBD2 (6 bases). The CDR3 is made up of 15 amino acids. V dropped 6 bases and J dropped 2 bases, with 18 bases sitting between them. Germline V gives CDR1 SGHNT, CDR2 YYREEE (reference sequence). In nucleotides, the CDR3 is TGTGCCAGCACCCCTCAACCTAGCGAACCCTACGAGCAGTACGTC. As protein: CASTPQPSEPYEQYV.

The chain combines TRBV18 with TRBJ2-3, with 8 bases aligning to TRBD2. V dropped 2 bases and J dropped 3; count of bases not matched to a gene: 4. Germline CDR1 and CDR2: KGHSH and LQKENI. This CDR3 is built from 15 residues. The CDR3 coding sequence is TGTGCCAGCTCACCAACCGGACTAGCAACAGATACGCAGTATTTT. This translates into CASSPTGLATDTQYF.

This chain joins TRBV2 and TRBJ1-1; D may be TRBD1 (6 bases). The V gene's germline CDR1 is SNHLY and CDR2 FYNNEI. The CDR3 extends over 14 amino acids. Trimming cost V 5 bases and J 0 bases, with 10 bases left between them. CDR3: CASSLTGMNTEAFF. DNA for the CDR3: TGTGCCAGCAGTTTGACAGGTATGAACACTGAAGCTTTCTTT.

The chain combines TRBV4-2 with TRBJ1-3, with D uncertain. Germline V gene sequence: CDR1 LGHNA, CDR2 YNFKEQ. Trimming took off 0 bases at V and 0 bases at J, with 9 bases between the two ends. This CDR3 comprises 16 residues. The CDR3 bases are TGTGCCAGCAGCCAAGAACCTCTAAGCTCTGGAAACACCATATATTTT. It codes for CASSQEPLSSGNTIYF.

The chain joins TRBV7-2 to TRBJ2-7, with a weak D call TRBD1 (6 bases). With 1 base removed from V and 4 bases from J, the gap between germline ends came to 14 bases. This CDR3 contains 15 residues. Germline V gives CDR1 SGHTA, CDR2 FQGNSA. CDR3: CASSLVGVQGYEQYF. The CDR3 region has the DNA TGTGCCAGCAGCTTAGTGGGAGTGCAGGGGTACGAGCAGTACTTC.

Concerning this clone: One junction end does not reproduce the germline sequence, and a read error may be involved. CDR3 sequence: CASSEVLGAEAFF. The CDR3, as DNA: TGTGCTAGCAGCGAAGTTCTTGGGGCTGAAGCTTTCTTT. J is TRBJ1-1 and V is TRBV7-7; D unclear. In germline, CDR1 is SSHAT, CDR2 FNYEAQ (reference sequence). The CDR3 covers 13 residues.

This clone was counted a few times. V usage is TRBV30 and J usage is TRBJ2-7; 10 nucleotides line up with TRBD2. Germline V CDR1 and CDR2: GTSNPN, SVGIG (reference sequence). There are 13 residues in the CDR3. The junction had 8 bases not matched to a gene; V was cut back by 5 bases and J by 7 bases. CDR3 sequence: CAWQREGTGEQYF. The CDR3 DNA sequence: TGTGCCTGGCAGCGGGAGGGCACGGGAGAGCAGTACTTC.

The V and J genes are TRBV5-4 and TRBJ2-2, with 7 bases identical to TRBD1. The CDR3 totals 14 residues. CDR1 is SGHNT, CDR2 YYREEE, per germline (reference sequence). Trimming removed 3 bases from V and 4 bases from J; junction bases left unmatched: 3. CDR3 protein: CASSSGGSTGELFF. In nucleotides, the CDR3 is TGTGCCAGCAGCTCAGGGGGATCCACCGGGGAGCTGTTTTTT.